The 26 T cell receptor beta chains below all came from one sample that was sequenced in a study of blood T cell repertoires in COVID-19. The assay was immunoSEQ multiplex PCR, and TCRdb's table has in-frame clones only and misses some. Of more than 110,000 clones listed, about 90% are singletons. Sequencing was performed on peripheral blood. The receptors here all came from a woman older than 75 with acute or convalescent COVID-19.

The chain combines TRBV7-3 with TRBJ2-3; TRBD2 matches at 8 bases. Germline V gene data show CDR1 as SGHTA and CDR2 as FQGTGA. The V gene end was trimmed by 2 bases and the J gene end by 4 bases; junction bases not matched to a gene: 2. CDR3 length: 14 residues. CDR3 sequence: CASSLAGGSDTQYF. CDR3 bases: TGTGCCAGCAGCTTAGCGGGGGGCTCAGATACGCAGTATTTT.

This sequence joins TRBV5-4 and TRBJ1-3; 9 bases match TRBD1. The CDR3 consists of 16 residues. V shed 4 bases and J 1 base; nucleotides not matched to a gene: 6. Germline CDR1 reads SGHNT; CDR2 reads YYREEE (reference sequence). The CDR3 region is CASSLQGALSGNTIYF. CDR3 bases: TGTGCCAGCAGCCTACAGGGGGCACTATCTGGAAACACCATATATTTT.

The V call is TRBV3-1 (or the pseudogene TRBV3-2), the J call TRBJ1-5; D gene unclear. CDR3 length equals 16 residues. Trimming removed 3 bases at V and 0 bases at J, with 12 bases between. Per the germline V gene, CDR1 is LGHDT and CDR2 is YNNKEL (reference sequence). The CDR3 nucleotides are TGTGCCAGCAGCCACGAACAGAGAAATAGCAATCAGCCCCAGCATTTT. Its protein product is CASSHEQRNSNQPQHF.

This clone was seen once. The CDR3: CASRGLGATDTQYF. Here the CDR3 DNA reads TGTGCCAGTAGAGGACTAGGAGCCACAGATACGCAGTATTTT. The J gene is TRBJ2-3, the V gene TRBV19; 7 nucleotides line up with TRBD2. Germline CDR1 is LNHDA and CDR2 is SQIVND (reference sequence). After removal of 6 bases from V and 2 bases from J, the junction contained 5 bases not matched to a gene. This CDR3 comprises 14 residues.

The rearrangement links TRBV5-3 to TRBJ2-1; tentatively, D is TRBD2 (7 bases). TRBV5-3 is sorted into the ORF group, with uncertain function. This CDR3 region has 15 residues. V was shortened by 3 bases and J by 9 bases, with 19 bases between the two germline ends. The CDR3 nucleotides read TGTGCCAGAAGCTCCCTAGCGGAAAAAGGGGGTGAGCAGTTCTTC. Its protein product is CARSSLAEKGGEQFF.

CDR3 amino acids: CAISATATNYGYTF. The CDR3 coding sequence is TGTGCCATCAGTGCGACAGCCACTAACTATGGCTACACCTTC. The V and J genes are TRBV10-3 and TRBJ1-2; a weak D match, TRBD1 (5 bases). The V and J ends lost 4 bases and 0 bases respectively, with 9 bases between them. Germline loops: CDR1 ENHRY, CDR2 SYGVKD. There are 14 residues in the CDR3.

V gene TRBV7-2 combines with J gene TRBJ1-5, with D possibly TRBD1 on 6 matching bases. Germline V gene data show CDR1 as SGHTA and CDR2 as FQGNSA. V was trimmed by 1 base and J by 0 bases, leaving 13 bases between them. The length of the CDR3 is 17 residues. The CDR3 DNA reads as TGTGCCAGCAGCTTAGAGGCCAGGGGATATAGCAATCAGCCCCAGCATTTT. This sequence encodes CASSLEARGYSNQPQHF.

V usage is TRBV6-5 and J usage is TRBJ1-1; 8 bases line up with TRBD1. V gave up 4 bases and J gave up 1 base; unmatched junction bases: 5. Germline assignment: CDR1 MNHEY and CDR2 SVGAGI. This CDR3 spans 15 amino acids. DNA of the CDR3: TGTGCCAGCAGTTTACAGGGGGTCGGGAACACTGAAGCTTTCTTT. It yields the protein CASSLQGVGNTEAFF.

DNA for the CDR3: TGCGCCAGCAGCCCGCCCGGACAAAACTATGGCTACACCTTC. It translates to CASSPPGQNYGYTF. The chain carries TRBV5-1 and TRBJ1-2, with D possibly being TRBD1 (5 bases). The CDR3 runs 14 residues. V was trimmed by 4 bases and J by 2 bases, leaving 12 bases between them. Germline V lookup: CDR1 SGHRS, CDR2 YFSETQ.

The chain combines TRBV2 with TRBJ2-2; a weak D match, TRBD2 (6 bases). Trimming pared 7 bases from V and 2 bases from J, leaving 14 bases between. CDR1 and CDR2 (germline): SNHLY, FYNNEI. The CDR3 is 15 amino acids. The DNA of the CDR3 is TGTGCCAGCATTGGGAGGCAGAAAAACACCGGGGAGCTGTTTTTT. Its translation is CASIGRQKNTGELFF.

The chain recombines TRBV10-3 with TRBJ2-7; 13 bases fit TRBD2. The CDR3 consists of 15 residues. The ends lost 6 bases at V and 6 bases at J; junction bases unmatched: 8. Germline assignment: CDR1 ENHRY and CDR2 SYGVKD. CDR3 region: CAISQLAGGPGEQYF. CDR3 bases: TGTGCCATCAGCCAACTAGCGGGGGGGCCCGGCGAGCAGTACTTC.

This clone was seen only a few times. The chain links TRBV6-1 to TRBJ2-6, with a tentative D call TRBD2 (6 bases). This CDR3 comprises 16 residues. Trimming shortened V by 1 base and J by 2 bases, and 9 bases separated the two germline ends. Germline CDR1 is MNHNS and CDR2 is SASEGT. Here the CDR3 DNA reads TGTGCCAGCAGTGAAGAAGGAGGGCCTGGGGCCAACGTCCTGACTTTC. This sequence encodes CASSEEGGPGANVLTF.

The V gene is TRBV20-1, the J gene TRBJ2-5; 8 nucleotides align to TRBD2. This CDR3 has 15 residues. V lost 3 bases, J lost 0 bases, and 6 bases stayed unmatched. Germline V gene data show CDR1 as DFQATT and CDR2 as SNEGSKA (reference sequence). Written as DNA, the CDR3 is TGCAGTGCTAGTCCGGCTAGCGGGTACCAAGAGACCCAGTACTTC. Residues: CSASPASGYQETQYF.

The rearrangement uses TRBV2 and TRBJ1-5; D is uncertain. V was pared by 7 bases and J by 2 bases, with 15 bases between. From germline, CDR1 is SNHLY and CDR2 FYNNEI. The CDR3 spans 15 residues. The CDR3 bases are TGTGCCAGCACCCTAGGAGGGTCGGGCAATCAGCCCCAGCATTTT. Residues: CASTLGGSGNQPQHF.

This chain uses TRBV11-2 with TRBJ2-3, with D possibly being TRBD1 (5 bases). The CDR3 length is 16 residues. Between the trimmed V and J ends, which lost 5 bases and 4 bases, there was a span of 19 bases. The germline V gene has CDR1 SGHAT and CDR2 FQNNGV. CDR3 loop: CASSLDWGRYADTQYF. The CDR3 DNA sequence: TGTGCCAGCAGCCTCGACTGGGGCAGGTATGCAGATACGCAGTATTTT.

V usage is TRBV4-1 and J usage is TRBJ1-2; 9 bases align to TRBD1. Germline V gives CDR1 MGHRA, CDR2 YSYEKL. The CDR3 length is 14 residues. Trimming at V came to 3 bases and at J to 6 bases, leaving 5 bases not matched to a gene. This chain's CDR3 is CASSHPGQGNGYTF. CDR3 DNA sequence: TGCGCCAGCAGCCACCCGGGACAGGGAAATGGCTACACCTTC.

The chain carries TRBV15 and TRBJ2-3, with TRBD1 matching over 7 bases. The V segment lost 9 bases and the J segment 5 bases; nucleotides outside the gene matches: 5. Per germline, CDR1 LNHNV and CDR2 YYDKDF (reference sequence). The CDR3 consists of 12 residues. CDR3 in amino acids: CATTTGEDTQYF. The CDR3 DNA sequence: TGTGCCACGACTACAGGGGAAGATACGCAGTATTTT.

CDR3 coding DNA: TGCGCCAGCAGCTCTAGCGGCAACACAGATACGCAGTATTTT. This sequence encodes CASSSSGNTDTQYF. The gene calls are TRBV5-1 and TRBJ2-3; 7 bases map to TRBD2. The CDR3 length is 14 residues. J lost 2 bases, V lost 3 bases, and 3 bases had no gene match. In germline, CDR1 is SGHRS, CDR2 YFSETQ.

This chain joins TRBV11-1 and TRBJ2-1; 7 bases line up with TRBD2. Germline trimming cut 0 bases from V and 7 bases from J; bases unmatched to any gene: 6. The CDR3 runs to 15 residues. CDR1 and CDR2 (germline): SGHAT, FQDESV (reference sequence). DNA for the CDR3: TGTGCCAGCAGCTTAGCCGGGACTACACTTAATGAGCAGTTCTTC. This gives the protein CASSLAGTTLNEQFF.

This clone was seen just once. CDR3 bases: TGTGCCAGCTCACCACAGTCCCCGCAACAGGGGGCGGGGGCTTTCTTT. Its translation: CASSPQSPQQGAGAFF. The rearrangement links TRBV18 to TRBJ1-1, with 9 bases that match TRBD1. Losses at the gene ends were 1 base for V and 11 bases for J; bases not matched to a gene: 14. Looked up from germline, CDR1 is KGHSH and CDR2 is LQKENI. This CDR3 is 16 amino acids long.

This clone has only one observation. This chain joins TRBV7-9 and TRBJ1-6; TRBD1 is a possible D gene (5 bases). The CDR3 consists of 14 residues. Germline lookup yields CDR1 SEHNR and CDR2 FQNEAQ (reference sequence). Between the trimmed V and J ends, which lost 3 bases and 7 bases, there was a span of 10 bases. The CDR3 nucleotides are TGTGCCAGCAGCTTTGACAGCACGAATTCACCCCTCCACTTT. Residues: CASSFDSTNSPLHF.

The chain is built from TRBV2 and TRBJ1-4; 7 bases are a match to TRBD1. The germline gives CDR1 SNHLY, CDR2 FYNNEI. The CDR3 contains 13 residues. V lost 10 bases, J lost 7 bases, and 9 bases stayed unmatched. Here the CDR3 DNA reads TGTGCCATCCCGGACAGGAGCCTTGAAAAACTGTTTTTT. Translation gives CAIPDRSLEKLFF.

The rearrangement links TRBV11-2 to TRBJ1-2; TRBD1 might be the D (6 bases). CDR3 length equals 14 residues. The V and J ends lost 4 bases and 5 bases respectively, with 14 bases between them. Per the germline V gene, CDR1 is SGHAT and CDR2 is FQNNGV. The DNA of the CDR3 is TGTGCCAGCAGCTCTCAAGAGAGGGGGTATGGCTACACCTTC. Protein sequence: CASSSQERGYGYTF. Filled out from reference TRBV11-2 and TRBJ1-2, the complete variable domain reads EAGVAQSPRYKIIEKRQSVAFWCNPISGHATLYWYQQILGQGPKLLIQFQNNGVVDDSQLPKDRFSAERLKGVDSTLKIQPAKLEDSAVYLCASSSQERGYGYTFGSGTRLTVV.

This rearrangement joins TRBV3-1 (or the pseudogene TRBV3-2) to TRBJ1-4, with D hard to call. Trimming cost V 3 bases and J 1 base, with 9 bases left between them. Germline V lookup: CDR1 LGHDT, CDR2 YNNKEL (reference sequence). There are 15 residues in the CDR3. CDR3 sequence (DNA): TGTGCCAGCAGCCAGGTTCGGGTAACTAATGAAAAACTGTTTTTT. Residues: CASSQVRVTNEKLFF.

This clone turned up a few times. For the CDR3, the DNA is TGTGCCATCAGTGATTTGGCAGGTTCGGGAAACACCATATATTTT. This translates into CAISDLAGSGNTIYF. This chain uses TRBV10-3 with TRBJ1-3; D is unresolved. Germline values: CDR1 ENHRY, CDR2 SYGVKD. This CDR3 contains 15 residues. The ends were cut back, 3 bases at V and 4 bases at J, with 13 bases in the middle.

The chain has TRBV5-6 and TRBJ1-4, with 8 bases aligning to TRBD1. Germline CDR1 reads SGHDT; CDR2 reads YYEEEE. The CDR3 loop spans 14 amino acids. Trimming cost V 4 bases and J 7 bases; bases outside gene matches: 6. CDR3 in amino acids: CASSVDRESEKLFF. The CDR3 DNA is TGTGCCAGCAGCGTGGACAGGGAAAGTGAAAAACTGTTTTTT.